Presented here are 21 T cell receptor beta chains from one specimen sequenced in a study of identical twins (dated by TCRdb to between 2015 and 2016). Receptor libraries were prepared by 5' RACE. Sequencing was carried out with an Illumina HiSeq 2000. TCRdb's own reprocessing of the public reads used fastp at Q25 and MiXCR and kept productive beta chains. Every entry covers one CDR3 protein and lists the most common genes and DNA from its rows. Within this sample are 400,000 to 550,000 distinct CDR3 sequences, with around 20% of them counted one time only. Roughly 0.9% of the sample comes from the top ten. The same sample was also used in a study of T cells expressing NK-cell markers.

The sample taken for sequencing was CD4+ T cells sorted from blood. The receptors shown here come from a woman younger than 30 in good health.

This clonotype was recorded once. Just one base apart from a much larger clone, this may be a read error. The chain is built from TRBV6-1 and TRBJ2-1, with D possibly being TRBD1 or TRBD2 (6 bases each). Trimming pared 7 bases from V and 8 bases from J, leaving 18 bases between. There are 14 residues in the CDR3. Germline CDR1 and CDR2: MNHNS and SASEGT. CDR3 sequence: CASKGGLLWDEQFF. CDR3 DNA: TGTGCCAGCAAGGGGGGCCTCTTGTGGGATGAGCAGTTCTTC.

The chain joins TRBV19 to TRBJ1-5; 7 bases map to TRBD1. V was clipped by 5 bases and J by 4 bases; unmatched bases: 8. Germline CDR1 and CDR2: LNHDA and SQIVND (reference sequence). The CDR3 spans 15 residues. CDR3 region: CASSYRDSFNQPQHF. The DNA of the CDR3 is TGTGCCAGTAGTTACCGGGACAGCTTTAATCAGCCCCAGCATTTT.

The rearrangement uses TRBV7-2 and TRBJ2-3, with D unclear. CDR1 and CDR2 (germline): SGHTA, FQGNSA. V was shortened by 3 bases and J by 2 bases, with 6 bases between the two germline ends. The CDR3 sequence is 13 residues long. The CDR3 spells CASSFDHTDTQYF. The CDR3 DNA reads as TGTGCCAGCAGCTTTGACCACACAGATACGCAGTATTTT.

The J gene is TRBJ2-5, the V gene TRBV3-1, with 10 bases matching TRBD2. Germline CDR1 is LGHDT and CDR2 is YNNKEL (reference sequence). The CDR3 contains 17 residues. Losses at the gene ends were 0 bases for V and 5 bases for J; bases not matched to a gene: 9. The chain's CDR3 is CASSQDTASGRWETQYF. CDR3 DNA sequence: TGTGCCAGCAGCCAAGATACAGCTAGCGGGAGATGGGAGACCCAGTACTTC.

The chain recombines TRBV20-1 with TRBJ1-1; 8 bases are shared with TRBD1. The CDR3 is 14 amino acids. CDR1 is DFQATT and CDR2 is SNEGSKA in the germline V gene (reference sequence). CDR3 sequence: CSGTRDRMNTEAFF. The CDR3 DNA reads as TGCAGCGGAACCAGGGACAGGATGAACACTGAAGCTTTCTTT.

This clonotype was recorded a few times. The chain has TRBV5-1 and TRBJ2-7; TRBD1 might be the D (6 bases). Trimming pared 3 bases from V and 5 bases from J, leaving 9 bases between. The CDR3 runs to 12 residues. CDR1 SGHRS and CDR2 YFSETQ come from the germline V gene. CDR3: CASSSTGNEQYF. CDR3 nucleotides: TGCGCCAGCAGCTCTACAGGGAACGAGCAGTACTTC.

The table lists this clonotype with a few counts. For the CDR3, the DNA is TGCAGTGCCGAAGATGGGGCGACTAACTCCTACGAGCAGTACTTC. This gives the protein CSAEDGATNSYEQYF. This chain connects TRBV20-1 to TRBJ2-7; D may match TRBD1 or TRBD2 (5 bases each). The germline V gene encodes CDR1 DFQATT and CDR2 SNEGSKA (reference sequence). Trimming pared 6 bases from V and 0 bases from J, leaving 18 bases between. The CDR3 has 15 amino acids.

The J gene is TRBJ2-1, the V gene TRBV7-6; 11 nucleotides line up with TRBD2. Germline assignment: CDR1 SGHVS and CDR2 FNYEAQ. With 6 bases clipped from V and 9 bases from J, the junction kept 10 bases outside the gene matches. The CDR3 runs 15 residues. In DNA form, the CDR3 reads TGTGCCAGCAGACAAACTAGCGGGAGAACTGGTGAGCAGTTCTTC. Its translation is CASRQTSGRTGEQFF. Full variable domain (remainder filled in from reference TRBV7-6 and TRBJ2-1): GAGVSQSPRYKVTKRGQDVALRCDPISGHVSLYWYRQALGQGPEFLTYFNYEAQQDKSGLPNDRFSAERPEGSISTLTIQRTEQRDSAMYRCASRQTSGRTGEQFFGPGTRLTVL.

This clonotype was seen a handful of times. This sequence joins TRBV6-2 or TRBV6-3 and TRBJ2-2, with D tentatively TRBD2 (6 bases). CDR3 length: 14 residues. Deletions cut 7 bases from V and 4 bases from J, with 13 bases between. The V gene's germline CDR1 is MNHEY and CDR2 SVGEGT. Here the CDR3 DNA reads TGTGCCAGCATTGAGGGAGGTTTCACCGGGGAGCTGTTTTTT. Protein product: CASIEGGFTGELFF.

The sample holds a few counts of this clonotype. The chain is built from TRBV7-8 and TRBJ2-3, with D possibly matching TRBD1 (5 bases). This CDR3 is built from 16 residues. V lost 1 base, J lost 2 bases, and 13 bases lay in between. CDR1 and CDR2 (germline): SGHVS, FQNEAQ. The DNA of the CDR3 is TGTGCCAGCAGCTTAGGACAGACTTGGAACACAGATACGCAGTATTTT. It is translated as CASSLGQTWNTDTQYF.

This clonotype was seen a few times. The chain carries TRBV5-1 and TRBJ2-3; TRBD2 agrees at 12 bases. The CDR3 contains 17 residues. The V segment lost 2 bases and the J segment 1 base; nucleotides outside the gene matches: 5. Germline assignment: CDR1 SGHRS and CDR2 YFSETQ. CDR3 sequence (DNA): TGCGCCAGCAGCTTTCCCAGACTAGCGGGGGGCACAGATACGCAGTATTTT. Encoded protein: CASSFPRLAGGTDTQYF.

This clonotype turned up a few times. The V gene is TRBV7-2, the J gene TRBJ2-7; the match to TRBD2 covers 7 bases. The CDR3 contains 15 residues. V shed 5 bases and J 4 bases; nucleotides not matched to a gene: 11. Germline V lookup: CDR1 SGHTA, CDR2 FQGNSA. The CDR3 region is CASSPRGGFRYEQYF. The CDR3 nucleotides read TGTGCCAGCAGCCCCCGGGGAGGGTTTAGGTACGAGCAGTACTTC. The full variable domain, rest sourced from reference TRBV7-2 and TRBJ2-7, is GAGVSQSPSNKVTEKGKDVELRCDPISGHTALYWYRQSLGQGLEFLIYFQGNSAPDKSGLPSDRFSAERTGGSVSTLTIQRTQQEDSAVYLCASSPRGGFRYEQYFGPGTRLTVT.

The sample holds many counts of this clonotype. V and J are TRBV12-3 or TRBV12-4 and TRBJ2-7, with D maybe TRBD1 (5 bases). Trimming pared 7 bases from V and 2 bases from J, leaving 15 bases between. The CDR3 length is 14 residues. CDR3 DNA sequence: TGTGCCAGCAAAACAGGACGGGCCGCCTACGAGCAGTACTTC. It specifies CASKTGRAAYEQYF.

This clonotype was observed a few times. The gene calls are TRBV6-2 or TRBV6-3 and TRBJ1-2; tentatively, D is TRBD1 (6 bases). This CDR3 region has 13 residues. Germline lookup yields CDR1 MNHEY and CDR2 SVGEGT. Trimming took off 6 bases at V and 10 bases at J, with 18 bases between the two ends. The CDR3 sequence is CASRTDSRGSYTF. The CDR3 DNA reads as TGTGCCAGCAGAACGGACAGTCGGGGATCCTACACCTTC.

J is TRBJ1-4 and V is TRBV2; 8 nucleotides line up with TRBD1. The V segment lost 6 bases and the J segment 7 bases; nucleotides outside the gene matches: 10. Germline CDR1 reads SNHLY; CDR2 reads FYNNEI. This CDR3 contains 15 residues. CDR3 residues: CASRDRGYRAEKLFF. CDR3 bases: TGTGCCAGCAGAGACAGGGGCTACAGGGCTGAAAAACTGTTTTTT.

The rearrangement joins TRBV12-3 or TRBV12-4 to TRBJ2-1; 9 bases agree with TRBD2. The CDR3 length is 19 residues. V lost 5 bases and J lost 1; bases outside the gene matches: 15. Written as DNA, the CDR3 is TGTGCCAGCAGTCGCCCCTCACGGGCTAGCGGGACATCCTACAATGAGCAGTTCTTC. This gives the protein CASSRPSRASGTSYNEQFF.

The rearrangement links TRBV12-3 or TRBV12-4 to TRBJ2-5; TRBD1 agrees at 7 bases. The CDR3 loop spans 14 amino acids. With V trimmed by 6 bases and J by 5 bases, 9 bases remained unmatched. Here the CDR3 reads CASSSRQGFETQYF. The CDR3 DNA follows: TGTGCCAGCAGCAGCCGACAGGGCTTCGAGACCCAGTACTTC.

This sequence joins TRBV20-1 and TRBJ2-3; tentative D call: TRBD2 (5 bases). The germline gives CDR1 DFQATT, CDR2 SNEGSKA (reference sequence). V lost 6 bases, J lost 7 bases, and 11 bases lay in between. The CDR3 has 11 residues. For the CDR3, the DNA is TGCAGTGCCTTTACTAGGAATACGCAGTATTTT. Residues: CSAFTRNTQYF.

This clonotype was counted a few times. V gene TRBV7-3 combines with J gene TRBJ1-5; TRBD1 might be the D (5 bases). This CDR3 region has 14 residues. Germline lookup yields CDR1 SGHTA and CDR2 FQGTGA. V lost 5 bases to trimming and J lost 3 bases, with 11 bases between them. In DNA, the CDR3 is TGTGCCAGCAGCCCAAGGGGCCCCAATCAGCCCCAGCATTTT. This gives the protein CASSPRGPNQPQHF. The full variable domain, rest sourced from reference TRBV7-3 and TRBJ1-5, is GAGVSQTPSNKVTEKGKYVELRCDPISGHTALYWYRQSLGQGPEFLIYFQGTGAADDSGLPNDRFFAVRPEGSVSTLKIQRTERGDSAVYLCASSPRGPNQPQHFGDGTRLSIL.

Here the CDR3 reads CASSDPGLGGNEQFF. The CDR3 region has the DNA TGTGCCAGCAGTGACCCGGGACTAGGAGGAAATGAGCAGTTCTTC. The J gene is TRBJ2-1, the V gene TRBV25-1; 8 bases align to TRBD2. Germline CDR1 reads MGHDK; CDR2 reads SYGVNS. After removal of 3 bases from V and 7 bases from J, the junction contained 8 bases not matched to a gene. The CDR3 spans 15 residues.

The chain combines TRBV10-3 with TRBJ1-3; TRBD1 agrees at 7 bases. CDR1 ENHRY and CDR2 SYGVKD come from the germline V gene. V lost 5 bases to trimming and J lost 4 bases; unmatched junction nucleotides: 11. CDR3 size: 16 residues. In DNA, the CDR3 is TGTGCCATCAGTAACCGGGACAGTGTATTGGGAAACACCATATATTTT. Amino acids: CAISNRDSVLGNTIYF.